These 18 T cell receptor beta chains were sequenced from one sample in a study of CD8 T cells in ankylosing spondylitis. Overall study findings and caveats: In ankylosing spondylitis blood, a motif of seven to nine highly homologous TCR beta variants appeared characteristic.

No antigens are known for them. MiXCR, run by TCRdb on the 5' RACE reads, gives a single entry per CDR3 protein. The table lists about 840,000 distinct CDR3 sequences, 10% to 15% of them singletons, with just over 0.5% in the top ten. Sequenced: blood, either unsorted or a sorted T cell fraction (not recorded which). All receptors come from a male donor with ankylosing spondylitis.

This clonotype appeared a few times. This chain uses TRBV4-3 with TRBJ2-3; 10 nucleotides match TRBD2. Germline CDR1 reads LGHNA; CDR2 reads YSLEER. V dropped 3 bases and J dropped 5; count of bases not matched to a gene: 5. The CDR3 loop spans 15 amino acids. The CDR3 sequence is CASSQVAGGRDTQYF. CDR3 DNA: TGCGCCAGCAGCCAGGTAGCGGGGGGAAGAGATACGCAGTATTTT.

The chain recombines TRBV6-6 with TRBJ2-4; TRBD1 agrees at 8 bases. This CDR3 contains 13 residues. Unmatched junction bases numbered 9, after V lost 9 bases and J lost 8 bases. Germline loops: CDR1 MNHNY, CDR2 SVGAGI (reference sequence). This chain's CDR3 is CASSGGQVYIQYF. In nucleotides, the CDR3 is TGTGCCAGTTCAGGGGGACAGGTGTACATTCAGTACTTC.

This clonotype was seen ten or more times. This chain connects TRBV2 to TRBJ2-3; D might be TRBD2 (6 bases). The V gene lost 8 bases and the J gene lost 0 bases, with 6 bases spanning the gap. The germline CDR1 and CDR2 sequences are SNHLY and FYNNEI. CDR3 size: 12 residues. The CDR3 region has the DNA TGTGCCAGCGGGACTAGCACAGATACGCAGTATTTT. This codes for CASGTSTDTQYF.

This clonotype came up a few times. The chain couples TRBV28 to TRBJ1-2, with no clear D. CDR3 length: 17 amino acids. Per the germline V gene, CDR1 is MDHEN and CDR2 is SYDVKM. Trimming shortened V by 2 bases and J by 1 base, and 17 bases separated the two germline ends. The CDR3 DNA is TGTGCCAGCAGTTTAGTTTCGGCAGTGGAGTATAACTATGGCTACACCTTC. Translating gives CASSLVSAVEYNYGYTF.

The V call is TRBV29-1, the J call TRBJ1-1; TRBD1 aligns across 8 bases. Looked up from germline, CDR1 is SQVTM and CDR2 is ANQGSEA. CDR3 length: 14 residues. Trimming cost V 6 bases and J 2 bases; bases outside gene matches: 8. CDR3 sequence: CSVDLQGANTEAFF. The CDR3 DNA is TGCAGCGTAGACTTGCAGGGGGCTAACACTGAAGCTTTCTTT.

In its sample, this clonotype was seen a few times. The rearrangement joins TRBV27 to TRBJ2-1; D perhaps matches TRBD2 (6 bases). This CDR3 spans 13 amino acids. The germline V gene encodes CDR1 MNHEY and CDR2 SMNVEV (reference sequence). Trimming took off 3 bases at V and 7 bases at J, with 10 bases between the two ends. The CDR3 here is CASSFPAGNEQFF. The CDR3 nucleotides are TGTGCCAGCAGTTTCCCTGCGGGGAATGAGCAGTTCTTC.

This clonotype has ten or more counts. The chain links TRBV20-1 to TRBJ1-4; D remains ambiguous. Trimming cost V 5 bases and J 3 bases, with 10 bases left between them. The CDR3 length is 13 residues. CDR1 is DFQATT, CDR2 SNEGSKA, per germline (reference sequence). CDR3 DNA sequence: TGCAGTGCTGGACGGGCCCCTAATGAAAAACTGTTTTTT. It encodes CSAGRAPNEKLFF.

CDR3 coding DNA: TGTGCCTGGAGGGCGCTAGCGGGGTTCACCGGGGAGCTGTTTTTT. Encoded protein: CAWRALAGFTGELFF. The chain has TRBV30 and TRBJ2-2; 9 nucleotides match TRBD2. The trim removed 3 bases at V and 4 bases at J, leaving 6 bases unmatched. CDR3 size: 15 residues. Germline V gives CDR1 GTSNPN, CDR2 SVGIG (reference sequence).

The chain combines TRBV5-1 with TRBJ1-1; no reliable D call. Trimming cost V 4 bases and J 3 bases, with 16 bases left between them. Germline lookup yields CDR1 SGHRS and CDR2 YFSETQ. CDR3 length equals 15 residues. The CDR3 reads CASSRTGTDDTEAFF. The CDR3 DNA is TGCGCCAGCAGCCGTACTGGAACAGACGACACTGAAGCTTTCTTT.

The J gene is TRBJ2-6, the V gene TRBV3-1, with TRBD1 as a possible D gene (6 bases). V was cut by 5 bases and J by 9 bases, with 11 bases left in between. The germline V gene encodes CDR1 LGHDT and CDR2 YNNKEL (reference sequence). This CDR3 has 13 amino acids. CDR3 residues: CASSYGTLNVLTF. In DNA, the CDR3 is TGTGCCAGCAGCTACGGGACACTCAACGTCCTGACTTTC.

This chain uses TRBV5-1 with TRBJ2-7; tentative D call: TRBD2 (6 bases). The germline V gene encodes CDR1 SGHRS and CDR2 YFSETQ. V lost 3 bases and J lost 2, with 12 bases in between. The CDR3 is 14 residues long. As DNA, the CDR3 is TGCGCCAGCAGCTCGTCGGGACTCACCTACGAGCAGTACTTC. This translates into CASSSSGLTYEQYF.

This clonotype has only a few counts. This chain links TRBV6-5 with TRBJ2-7; TRBD1 matches at 9 bases. The CDR3 is made up of 17 amino acids. Per germline, CDR1 MNHEY and CDR2 SVGAGI. V was clipped by 2 bases and J by 3 bases; unmatched bases: 11. The CDR3 spells CASSYPQTGTGNYEQYF. DNA for the CDR3: TGTGCCAGCAGTTACCCTCAGACCGGGACAGGGAACTACGAGCAGTACTTC.

This clonotype was picked up a small number of times. The chain has TRBV9 and TRBJ1-1, with TRBD1 as a possible D gene (5 bases). The germline gives CDR1 SGDLS, CDR2 YYNGEE. CDR3 length: 13 residues. Trimming removed 7 bases at V and 0 bases at J, with 10 bases between. For the CDR3, the DNA is TGTGCCAGCGGCAGGGCAATGAACACTGAAGCTTTCTTT. As protein: CASGRAMNTEAFF.

The table lists this clonotype with many counts. This chain links TRBV29-1 with TRBJ2-1; possible D gene TRBD2, 5 bases. With 0 bases removed from V and 6 bases from J, the gap between germline ends came to 9 bases. The V gene's germline CDR1 is SQVTM and CDR2 ANQGSEA. The CDR3 is 13 amino acids. CDR3: CSVEDHEGNEQFF. The DNA for the CDR3 is TGCAGCGTTGAAGATCACGAGGGCAATGAGCAGTTCTTC.

This clonotype occurred a few times. The chain recombines TRBV25-1 with TRBJ1-1, with D tentatively TRBD1 (5 bases). The CDR3 contains 15 residues. Germline V lookup: CDR1 MGHDK, CDR2 SYGVNS. Trimming stripped 3 bases from V and 8 bases from J, with 19 bases between. CDR3: CASSDPGRPLMEAFF. The CDR3 DNA follows: TGTGCCAGCAGTGACCCGGGACGGCCTCTCATGGAAGCTTTCTTT.

This clonotype was counted a few times. V is TRBV4-2 and J is TRBJ2-2; D may be TRBD1 or TRBD2 (6 bases each). Germline values: CDR1 LGHNA, CDR2 YNFKEQ. This CDR3 comprises 16 residues. The V end was cut by 4 bases, the J end by 2 bases, with 14 bases between. CDR3 region: CASSRTGTANTGELFF. In DNA, the CDR3 is TGTGCCAGCAGCCGAACAGGGACTGCCAACACCGGGGAGCTGTTTTTT.

The chain combines TRBV27 with TRBJ1-2, with D possibly being TRBD1 (5 bases). The CDR3 consists of 17 residues. V lost 1 base and J 4 bases, leaving 19 bases between the germline ends. The germline gives CDR1 MNHEY, CDR2 SMNVEV (reference sequence). The CDR3 loop is CASSLFVREGTIYGYTF. The CDR3 coding sequence is TGTGCCAGCAGTTTATTTGTCCGGGAGGGGACGATCTATGGCTACACCTTC.

The genes are TRBV4-3 and TRBJ1-6, with D perhaps TRBD1 (6 bases). V shed 3 bases and J shed 8 bases, with 20 bases lying between them. Germline loops: CDR1 LGHNA, CDR2 YSLEER. The CDR3 consists of 17 residues. The CDR3 region has the DNA TGCGCCAGCAGCCAGGGTAACAGGGATGGGGGAGATTCACCCCTCCACTTT. Translation gives CASSQGNRDGGDSPLHF.